The TCR beta chain described here comes from a study of OX40 agonist ivuxolimab in advanced cancers. Sequenced by immunoSEQ multiplex PCR; TCRdb stores in-frame clones only, minus some. Among roughly 90,000 clones listed, 91% were seen once. This CDR3 contains 11 residues. The V gene's germline CDR1 is SGHAT and CDR2 FQNNGV. This material consisted of CD4+ or CD8+ T cells sorted from blood, taken in a trial of the OX40 agonist ivuxolimab. The clonotype comes from an adult with an advanced solid tumor such as melanoma, head and neck, liver or kidney cancer. The chain is built from TRBV11-2 and TRBJ1-4, with a possible D match to TRBD1 (5 bases). The CDR3 loop reads CASGGGEKLFF. The CDR3 nucleotides read TGTGCGTCCGGGGGGGGTGAAAAACTGTTTTTT.